The clone carrying this TCR beta chain showed up just a few times. The source of the sample is a study of blood T cell repertoires in COVID-19. As for the study in general: From the United States, Italy and Spain came samples of acute and convalescent COVID-19. T cells, B-cell-depleted T cells, or PBMCs provided the cDNA or gDNA that served as material.

Per the authors' pipeline: From reference gene primer amplification, estimates of nucleated cell counts were derived. The assay was immunoSEQ multiplex PCR, and TCRdb's table has in-frame clones only and misses some. D and trimming were read from the DNA, whereas the V and J calls and clone size are those reported in that table. The data contain fewer than 60,000 clones, over 85% of them singletons. Germline V gives CDR1 MGHDK, CDR2 SYGVNS. With V trimmed by 3 bases and J by 5 bases, 4 bases remained unmatched. This CDR3 comprises 14 residues. V and J are TRBV25-1 and TRBJ1-1, with 9 positions matching TRBD1. Sequenced sample: peripheral blood. The source of this sequence is a man at least 80 years old with active or convalescent COVID-19. CDR3 nucleotides: TGTGCCAGCAGTGATTACAGGGGGCAAACTGAAGCTTTCTTT. Translated, it gives CASSDYRGQTEAFF.